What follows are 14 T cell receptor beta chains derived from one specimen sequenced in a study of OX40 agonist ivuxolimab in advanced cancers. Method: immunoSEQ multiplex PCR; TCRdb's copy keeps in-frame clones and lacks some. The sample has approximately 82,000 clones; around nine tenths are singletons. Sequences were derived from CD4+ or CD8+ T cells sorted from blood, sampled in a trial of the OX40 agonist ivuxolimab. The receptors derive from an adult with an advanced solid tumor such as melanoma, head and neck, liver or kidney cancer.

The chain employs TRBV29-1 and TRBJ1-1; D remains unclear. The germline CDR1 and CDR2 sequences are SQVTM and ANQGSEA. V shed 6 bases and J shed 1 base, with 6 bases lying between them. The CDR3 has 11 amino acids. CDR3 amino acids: CSVSRNTEAFF. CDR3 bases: TGCAGCGTAAGCAGGAACACTGAAGCTTTCTTT.

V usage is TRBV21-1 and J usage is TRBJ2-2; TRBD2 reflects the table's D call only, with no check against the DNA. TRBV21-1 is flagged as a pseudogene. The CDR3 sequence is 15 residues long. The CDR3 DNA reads TGTGCCAGCAGCAAGGGACTAGCGAACACCGGGGAGCTGTTTTTT. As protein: CASSKGLANTGELFF.

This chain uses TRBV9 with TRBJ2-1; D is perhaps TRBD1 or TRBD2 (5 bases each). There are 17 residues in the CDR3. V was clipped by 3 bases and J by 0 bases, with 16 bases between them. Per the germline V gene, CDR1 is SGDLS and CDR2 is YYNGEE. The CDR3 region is CASSERDPANSYNEQFF. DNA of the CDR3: TGTGCCAGCAGCGAACGGGACCCTGCAAACTCCTACAATGAGCAGTTCTTC. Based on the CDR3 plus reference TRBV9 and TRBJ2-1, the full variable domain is DSGVTQTPKHLITATGQRVTLRCSPRSGDLSVYWYQQSLDQGLQFLIQYYNGEERAKGNILERFSAQQFPDLHSELNLSSLELGDSALYFCASSERDPANSYNEQFFGPGTRLTVL.

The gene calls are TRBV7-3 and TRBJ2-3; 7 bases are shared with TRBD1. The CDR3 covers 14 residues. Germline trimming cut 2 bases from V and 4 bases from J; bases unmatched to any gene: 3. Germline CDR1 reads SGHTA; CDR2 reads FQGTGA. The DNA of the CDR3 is TGTGCCAGCAGCTTACGAGACAGGGCAGATACGCAGTATTTT. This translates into CASSLRDRADTQYF.

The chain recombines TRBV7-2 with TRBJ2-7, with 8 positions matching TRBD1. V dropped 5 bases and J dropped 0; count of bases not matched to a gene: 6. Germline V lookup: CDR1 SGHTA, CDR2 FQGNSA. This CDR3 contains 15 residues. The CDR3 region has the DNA TGTGCCAGCAGCCCACGGACAGGGCCCTCCTACGAGCAGTACTTC. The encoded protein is CASSPRTGPSYEQYF.

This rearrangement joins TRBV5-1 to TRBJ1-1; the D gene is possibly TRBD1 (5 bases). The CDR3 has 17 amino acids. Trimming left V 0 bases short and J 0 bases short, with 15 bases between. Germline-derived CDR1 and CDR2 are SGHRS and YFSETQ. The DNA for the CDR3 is TGCGCCAGCAGCTTGGCCGGGGGGACGCAACTGAACACTGAAGCTTTCTTT. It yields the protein CASSLAGGTQLNTEAFF.

The CDR3, as DNA: TGTGCCAGCAGCCCTCAGCGGTCCCAAGAGACCCAGTACTTC. Translating it yields CASSPQRSQETQYF. The rearrangement joins TRBV7-2 to TRBJ2-5; TRBD2 is a possible D gene (5 bases). V lost 5 bases and J 1 base, leaving 11 bases between the germline ends. Germline lookup yields CDR1 SGHTA and CDR2 FQGNSA. CDR3 size: 14 residues.

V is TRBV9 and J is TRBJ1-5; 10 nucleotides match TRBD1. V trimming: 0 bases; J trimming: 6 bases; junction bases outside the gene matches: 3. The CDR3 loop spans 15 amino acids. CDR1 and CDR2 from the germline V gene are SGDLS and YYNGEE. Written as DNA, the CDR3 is TGTGCCAGCAGCGTAGGACAGGGGGCTGGTCAGCCCCAGCATTTT. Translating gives CASSVGQGAGQPQHF.

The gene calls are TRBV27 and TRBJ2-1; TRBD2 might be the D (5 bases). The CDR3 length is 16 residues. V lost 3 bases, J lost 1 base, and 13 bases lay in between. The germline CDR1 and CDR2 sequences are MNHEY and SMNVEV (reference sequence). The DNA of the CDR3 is TGTGCCAGCAGTTTCCGACGCACTAGGTCCTACAATGAGCAGTTCTTC. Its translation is CASSFRRTRSYNEQFF.

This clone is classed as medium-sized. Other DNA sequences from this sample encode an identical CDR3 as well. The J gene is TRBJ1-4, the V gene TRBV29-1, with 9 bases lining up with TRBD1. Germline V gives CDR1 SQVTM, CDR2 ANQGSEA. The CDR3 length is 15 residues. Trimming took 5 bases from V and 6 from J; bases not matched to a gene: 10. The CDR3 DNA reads TGCAGCGTTCAAAGGACAGGGGAACGCGATGAAAAACTGTTTTTT. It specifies CSVQRTGERDEKLFF.

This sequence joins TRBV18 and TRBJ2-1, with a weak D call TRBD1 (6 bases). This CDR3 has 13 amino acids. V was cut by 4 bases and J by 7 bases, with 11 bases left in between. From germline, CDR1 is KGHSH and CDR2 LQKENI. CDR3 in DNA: TGTGCCAGCTCACAAACGACAGGTAATGAGCAGTTCTTC. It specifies CASSQTTGNEQFF.

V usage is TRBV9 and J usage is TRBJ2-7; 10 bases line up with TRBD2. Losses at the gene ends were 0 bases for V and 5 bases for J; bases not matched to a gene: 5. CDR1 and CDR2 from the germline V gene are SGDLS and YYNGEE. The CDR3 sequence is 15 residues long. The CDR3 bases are TGTGCCAGCAGCGTAGGCTCTAGCGGGAGTAACGAGCAGTACTTC. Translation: CASSVGSSGSNEQYF.

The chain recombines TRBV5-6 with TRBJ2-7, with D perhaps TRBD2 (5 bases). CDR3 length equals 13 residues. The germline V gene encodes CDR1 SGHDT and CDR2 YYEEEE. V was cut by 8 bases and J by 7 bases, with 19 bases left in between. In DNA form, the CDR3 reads TGTGCCAGTTGGGAACTAGTCCGTTTGGAGCAGTACTTC. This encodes CASWELVRLEQYF. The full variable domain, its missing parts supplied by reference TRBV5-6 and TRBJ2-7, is DAGVTQSPTHLIKTRGQQVTLRCSPKSGHDTVSWYQQALGQGPQFIFQYYEEEERQRGNFPDRFSGHQFPNYSSELNVNALLLGDSALYLCASWELVRLEQYFGPGTRLTVT.

The CDR3, as DNA: TGTGCCAGCTCACCTAACAGCGATATGAACACCGGGGAGCTGTTTTTT. It encodes CASSPNSDMNTGELFF. The chain couples TRBV18 to TRBJ2-2; D is unresolved. The V gene's germline CDR1 is KGHSH and CDR2 LQKENI. Between the trimmed V and J ends, which lost 3 bases and 1 base, there was a span of 12 bases. There are 16 residues in the CDR3.